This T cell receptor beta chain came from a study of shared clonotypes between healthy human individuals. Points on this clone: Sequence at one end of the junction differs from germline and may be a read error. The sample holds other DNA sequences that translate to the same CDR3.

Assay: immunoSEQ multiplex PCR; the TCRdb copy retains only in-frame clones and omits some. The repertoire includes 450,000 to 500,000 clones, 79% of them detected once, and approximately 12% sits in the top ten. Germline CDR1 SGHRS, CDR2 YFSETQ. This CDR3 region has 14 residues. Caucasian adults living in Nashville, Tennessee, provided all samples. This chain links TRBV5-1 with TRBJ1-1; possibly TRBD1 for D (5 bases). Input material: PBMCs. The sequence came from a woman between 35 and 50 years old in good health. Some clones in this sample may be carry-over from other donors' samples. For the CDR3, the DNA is TGCGCCAGTAGCTTGGCCGGGGGACCCACTGAAGCTTTCTTT. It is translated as CASSLAGGPTEAFF.